The clone carrying this T cell receptor (beta chain) has a single count. Sequencing was performed with immunoSEQ multiplex PCR; in TCRdb, only in-frame clones are kept and a portion is missing. The sample records 190,000 or so clones, around 82% being singletons. These data belong to a study of cytomegalovirus exposure and HLA in healthy donors. This CDR3 is built from 16 residues. Germline CDR1 MNHEY, CDR2 SMNVEV (reference sequence). V lost 6 bases, J lost 0 bases, and 12 bases lay in between. The donors were in the roughly 120-subject validation cohort; that cohort was separate from the roughly 660-subject first cohort.

This chain uses TRBV27 with TRBJ2-6; a weak D match, TRBD2 (6 bases). Sequenced sample: PBMCs. This sequence originates from a woman younger than 35 in good health and CMV-seropositive. CDR3 DNA sequence: TGTGCCAGCAGGATGGAGGGGCACTCTGGGGCCAACGTCCTGACTTTC. This gives the protein CASRMEGHSGANVLTF.